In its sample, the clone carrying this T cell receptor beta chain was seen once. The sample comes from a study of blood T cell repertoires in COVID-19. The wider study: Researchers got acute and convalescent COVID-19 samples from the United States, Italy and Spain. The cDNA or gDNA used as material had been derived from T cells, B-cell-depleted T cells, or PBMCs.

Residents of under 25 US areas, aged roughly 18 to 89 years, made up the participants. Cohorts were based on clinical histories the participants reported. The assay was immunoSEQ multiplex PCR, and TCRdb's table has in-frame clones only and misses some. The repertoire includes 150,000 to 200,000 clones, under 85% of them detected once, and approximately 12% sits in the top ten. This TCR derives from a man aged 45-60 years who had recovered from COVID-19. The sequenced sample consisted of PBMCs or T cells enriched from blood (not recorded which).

CDR3 nucleotide sequence: TGTGCCAGCAGCCTCTCCGACAGGGGTACCTACGAGCAGTACTTC. Translating it yields CASSLSDRGTYEQYF. J is TRBJ2-7 and V is TRBV7-8; 8 bases are a match to TRBD1. The V and J ends lost 5 bases and 2 bases, in that order; junction bases with no gene match: 8. Germline CDR1 and CDR2: SGHVS and FQNEAQ. The length of the CDR3 is 15 residues.